Presented here are 15 T cell receptor beta chains from one specimen sequenced in a study of shared clonotypes between healthy human individuals. Method: immunoSEQ multiplex PCR; TCRdb's copy keeps in-frame clones and lacks some. The data show 550,000 to 850,000 clones, around 67% seen once. Sequencing was done on a sample of memory CD4+ T cells sorted from blood. The subset here: CD45RA-negative fraction. The receptors stem from a woman aged 25 to 39 in good health.

The chain combines TRBV6-5 with TRBJ1-1; D gene unclear. The CDR3 is made up of 15 amino acids. With 5 bases removed from V and 4 bases from J, the gap between germline ends came to 17 bases. Germline-derived CDR1 and CDR2 are MNHEY and SVGAGI. The CDR3: CASSPRLRGRTEAFF. In DNA form, the CDR3 reads TGTGCCAGCAGTCCCCGTCTACGCGGACGCACTGAAGCTTTCTTT.

This chain uses TRBV11-2 with TRBJ1-1, with D possibly matching TRBD1 (5 bases). This CDR3 has 13 residues. The V gene's germline CDR1 is SGHAT and CDR2 FQNNGV. V shed 5 bases and J shed 11 bases, with 18 bases lying between them. In nucleotides, the CDR3 is TGTGCCAGCAGCCCGACGCGGGGCCGGGCGGCTTTCTTT. This translates into CASSPTRGRAAFF.

The chain is built from TRBV25-1 and TRBJ1-2; 8 positions agree with TRBD1. V lost 5 bases to trimming and J lost 5 bases; unmatched junction nucleotides: 7. Germline V lookup: CDR1 MGHDK, CDR2 SYGVNS. CDR3 length: 14 amino acids. DNA of the CDR3: TGTGCCAGCAGTCCTCGGACAGGGCAGTATGGCTACACCTTC. Protein product: CASSPRTGQYGYTF.

V gene TRBV14 combines with J gene TRBJ1-2; weak D call: TRBD1 (5 bases). The CDR3 covers 17 residues. Trimming removed 0 bases from V and 0 bases from J, with 14 bases in between. The V gene's germline CDR1 is SGHDN and CDR2 FVKESK. This CDR3 reads CASSQDHRPTTNYGYTF. The CDR3 nucleotides are TGTGCCAGCAGCCAAGATCACAGGCCAACTACTAACTATGGCTACACCTTC.

CDR3 residues: CASSWDDYGYTF. In DNA, the CDR3 is TGTGCCAGCAGCTGGGACGACTATGGCTACACCTTC. V usage is TRBV7-9 and J usage is TRBJ1-2, with TRBD1 as a possible D gene (5 bases). V was trimmed by 4 bases and J by 3 bases, leaving 6 bases between them. The V gene's germline CDR1 is SEHNR and CDR2 FQNEAQ (reference sequence). The CDR3 contains 12 residues.

V and J are TRBV2 and TRBJ2-5; 7 bases are a match to TRBD1. Germline loops: CDR1 SNHLY, CDR2 FYNNEI. V dropped 4 bases and J dropped 6; count of bases not matched to a gene: 2. The CDR3 sequence is 12 residues long. The DNA for the CDR3 is TGTGCCAGCAGTGGACAGGGAAAGACCCAGTACTTC. Protein sequence: CASSGQGKTQYF.

The chain couples TRBV5-1 to TRBJ2-5; unclear D gene. CDR1 and CDR2 (germline): SGHRS, YFSETQ. Trimming took 0 bases from V and 2 from J, leaving 17 bases between them. This CDR3 has 17 amino acids. DNA of the CDR3: TGCGCCAGCAGCTTGGGAGGTGGACCATTAAGACAAGAGACCCAGTACTTC. Translated: CASSLGGGPLRQETQYF. Full variable domain (rest looked up from reference TRBV5-1 and TRBJ2-5): KAGVTQTPRYLIKTRGQQVTLSCSPISGHRSVSWYQQTPGQGLQFLFEYFSETQRNKGNFPGRFSGRQFSNSRSEMNVSTLELGDSALYLCASSLGGGPLRQETQYFGPGTRLLVL.

The genes are TRBV28 and TRBJ1-1; a possible D gene is TRBD1 (6 bases). Per the germline V gene, CDR1 is MDHEN and CDR2 is SYDVKM. Trimming removed 5 bases at V and 4 bases at J, with 17 bases between. The CDR3 contains 15 residues. CDR3 residues: CASSPYRVLVTEAFF. CDR3 sequence (DNA): TGTGCCAGCAGTCCTTACAGGGTTTTGGTCACTGAAGCTTTCTTT. Full variable domain (remainder filled in from reference TRBV28 and TRBJ1-1): DVKVTQSSRYLVKRTGEKVFLECVQDMDHENMFWYRQDPGLGLRLIYFSYDVKMKEKGDIPEGYSVSREKKERFSLILESASTNQTSMYLCASSPYRVLVTEAFFGQGTRLTVV.

The chain is built from TRBV5-1 and TRBJ1-1; maybe TRBD1 (5 bases). The germline CDR1 and CDR2 sequences are SGHRS and YFSETQ. The CDR3 consists of 14 residues. V lost 0 bases and J 4 bases, leaving 10 bases between the germline ends. The CDR3, as DNA: TGCGCCAGCAGCTTGGGGCCGGGGGGCACTGAAGCTTTCTTT. This sequence encodes CASSLGPGGTEAFF.

The gene calls are TRBV27 and TRBJ2-1; TRBD1 is a possible D gene (6 bases). The ends were cut back, 2 bases at V and 9 bases at J, with 11 bases in the middle. The CDR3 is 13 residues long. Germline assignment: CDR1 MNHEY and CDR2 SMNVEV (reference sequence). The CDR3 reads CASSLRLQGEQFF. DNA of the CDR3: TGTGCCAGCAGTTTACGTCTACAGGGTGAGCAGTTCTTC.

V and J are TRBV27 and TRBJ2-7; 7 nucleotides align to TRBD1. The V segment lost 3 bases and the J segment 3 bases; nucleotides outside the gene matches: 14. The CDR3 has 17 residues. Germline assignment: CDR1 MNHEY and CDR2 SMNVEV (reference sequence). This CDR3 is CASSLRNRGSEHYEQYF. The DNA for the CDR3 is TGTGCCAGCAGTTTGCGAAACAGGGGTTCGGAACACTACGAGCAGTACTTC.

The chain links TRBV4-1 to TRBJ2-7, with 10 bases aligning to TRBD2. V gave up 2 bases and J gave up 4 bases; unmatched junction bases: 5. In germline, CDR1 is MGHRA, CDR2 YSYEKL. The CDR3 has 15 amino acids. In nucleotides, the CDR3 is TGCGCCAGCAGCCAACTTCCTAGCGGGAGTTACGAGCAGTACTTC. Residues: CASSQLPSGSYEQYF.

Of note for this clone: Additional DNA sequences in this sample encode the identical CDR3. V and J are TRBV5-1 and TRBJ1-1; D uncertain. Looked up from germline, CDR1 is SGHRS and CDR2 is YFSETQ. V lost 0 bases, J lost 3 bases, and 9 bases lay in between. CDR3 length: 14 residues. In DNA, the CDR3 is TGCGCCAGCAGCTTGGAAGGTGGGGACACTGAAGCTTTCTTT. This codes for CASSLEGGDTEAFF.

J is TRBJ2-1 and V is TRBV2; D unresolved. The length of the CDR3 is 14 residues. V was cut by 1 base and J by 7 bases, with 11 bases left in between. Germline CDR1 and CDR2: SNHLY and FYNNEI. The CDR3 protein is CASSEEGGSNEQFF. The CDR3 coding sequence is TGTGCCAGCAGTGAAGAGGGTGGGTCAAATGAGCAGTTCTTC.

To note about this clone: The same CDR3 is also encoded by other DNA sequences in this sample. The chain has TRBV7-2 and TRBJ2-3; 12 positions agree with TRBD2. CDR1 is SGHTA, CDR2 FQGNSA, per germline. The V gene end was trimmed by 5 bases and the J gene end by 2 bases; junction bases not matched to a gene: 5. The CDR3 runs to 16 residues. Here the CDR3 DNA reads TGTGCCAGCAGCCTAGGACTAGCGGGACCCACAGATACGCAGTATTTT. Its protein product is CASSLGLAGPTDTQYF.